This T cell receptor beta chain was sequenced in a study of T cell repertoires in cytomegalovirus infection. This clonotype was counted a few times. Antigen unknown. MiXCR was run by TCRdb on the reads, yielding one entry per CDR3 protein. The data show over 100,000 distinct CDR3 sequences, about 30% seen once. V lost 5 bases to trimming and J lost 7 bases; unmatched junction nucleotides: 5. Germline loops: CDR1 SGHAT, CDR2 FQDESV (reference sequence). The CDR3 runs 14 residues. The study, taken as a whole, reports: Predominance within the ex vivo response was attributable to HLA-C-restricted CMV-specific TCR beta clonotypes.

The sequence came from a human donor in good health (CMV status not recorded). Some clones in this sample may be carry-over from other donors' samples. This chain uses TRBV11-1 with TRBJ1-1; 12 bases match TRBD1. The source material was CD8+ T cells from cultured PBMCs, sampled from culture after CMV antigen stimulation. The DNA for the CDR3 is TGTGCCAGCAGCCGGGACAGGGGGCTTTTTGAAGCTTTCTTT. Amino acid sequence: CASSRDRGLFEAFF. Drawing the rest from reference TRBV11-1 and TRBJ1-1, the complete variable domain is EAEVAQSPRYKITEKSQAVAFWCDPISGHATLYWYRQILGQGPELLVQFQDESVVDDSQLPKDRFSAERLKGVDSTLKIQPAELGDSAMYLCASSRDRGLFEAFFGQGTRLTVV.